Each of the 23 T cell receptor beta chains below was sequenced from the same sample in a study of vaccination and CD4 T cells after COVID-19. Cultured CD4+ T cell DNA underwent sequencing with the Oncomine TCR Beta short-read assay. TCRdb itself ran the PCR reads through MiXCR, one entry per CDR3 protein. Counted here are 15,000 to 20,000 distinct CDR3 sequences, about 69% occurring once; the ten biggest clones make up 15% to 20%. The treatment was: roughly ten-day PBMC culture with coronavirus spike peptide pools or control peptides (ViraFEST assay). These TCRs are of unknown antigen specificity. Sequencing used CD4+ T cells from blood, cultured in vitro. These receptors came from a human donor who had recovered from COVID-19.

This rearrangement joins TRBV7-2 to TRBJ2-3; D tentatively reads TRBD1 or TRBD2 (7 bases each). Between the trimmed V and J ends, which lost 5 bases and 0 bases, there was a span of 15 bases. The CDR3 runs 16 residues. Germline V gives CDR1 SGHTA, CDR2 FQGNSA. As DNA, the CDR3 is TGTGCCAGCAGCATGCGCCAGGGGGGGAGCACAGATACGCAGTATTTT. It codes for CASSMRQGGSTDTQYF.

For the CDR3, the DNA is TGTGCCAGCAGTTACTCGGTCAGAAGGAATTCACCCCTCCACTTT. Translating it yields CASSYSVRRNSPLHF. V gene TRBV6-5 combines with J gene TRBJ1-6; no firm D call. Germline CDR1 and CDR2: MNHEY and SVGAGI. V lost 0 bases, J lost 7 bases, and 10 bases lay in between. CDR3 length: 15 residues.

J is TRBJ1-1 and V is TRBV7-2; D is undetermined. The CDR3 length is 14 residues. Trimming stripped 1 base from V and 3 bases from J, with 9 bases between. Germline-derived CDR1 and CDR2 are SGHTA and FQGNSA. The CDR3 DNA reads TGTGCCAGCAGCTTAGAGGAGGTGTACACTGAAGCTTTCTTT. Translating gives CASSLEEVYTEAFF.

Concerning this clonotype: The junction departs from the called germline gene at one end, perhaps through a read error. V is TRBV20-1 and J is TRBJ2-4; 7 bases are shared with TRBD2. The CDR3 has 11 amino acids. Germline assignment: CDR1 DFQATT and CDR2 SNEGSKA (reference sequence). DNA of the CDR3: TGCAGTGCTAGGTGGGGGGGACCGCCAGACTTC. This codes for CSARWGGPPDF.

The chain links TRBV7-2 to TRBJ1-1, with D possibly matching TRBD1 (5 bases). Deletions cut 5 bases from V and 2 bases from J, with 12 bases between. Germline loops: CDR1 SGHTA, CDR2 FQGNSA. The length of the CDR3 is 14 residues. CDR3 sequence reads: CASSDRGDNTEAFF. The CDR3 DNA follows: TGTGCCAGCAGCGACAGAGGAGATAACACTGAAGCTTTCTTT.

The chain links TRBV6-5 to TRBJ2-3; a possible D gene is TRBD1 (5 bases). V was pared by 0 bases and J by 2 bases, with 12 bases between. CDR3 size: 16 residues. CDR1 and CDR2 (germline): MNHEY, SVGAGI. CDR3 in DNA: TGTGCCAGCAGTTACTCAGGGGCCGGTAACACAGATACGCAGTATTTT. It yields the protein CASSYSGAGNTDTQYF.

The chain has TRBV30 and TRBJ1-2; D gene ambiguous. Trimming removed 5 bases at V and 4 bases at J, with 14 bases between. The length of the CDR3 is 13 residues. From germline, CDR1 is GTSNPN and CDR2 SVGIG (reference sequence). The DNA for the CDR3 is TGTGCCTGGGGCCAGCGAGTCGGCTATGGCTACACCTTC. Amino acid sequence: CAWGQRVGYGYTF.

The chain carries TRBV7-2 and TRBJ2-7, with D perhaps matching TRBD1 (5 bases). Germline V lookup: CDR1 SGHTA, CDR2 FQGNSA. Trimming cost V 1 base and J 2 bases, with 9 bases left between them. This CDR3 is 14 amino acids long. CDR3 amino acids: CASSLGGRAYEQYF. CDR3 DNA sequence: TGTGCCAGCAGCTTAGGGGGCAGGGCCTACGAGCAGTACTTC.

The J gene is TRBJ1-1, the V gene TRBV28; 8 bases match TRBD1. Per the germline V gene, CDR1 is MDHEN and CDR2 is SYDVKM. J gave up 0 bases and V 5 bases, and 5 bases lay outside the gene matches. The CDR3 is 15 amino acids. The CDR3 is CASSPQTGVNTEAFF. CDR3 in DNA: TGTGCCAGCAGTCCCCAGACAGGGGTGAACACTGAAGCTTTCTTT.

On this clonotype itself: Its ends do not fully match the called genes, so a read error is possible. The chain combines TRBV6-1 with TRBJ1-1; 7 positions agree with TRBD1. The CDR3 loop spans 15 amino acids. Germline V gives CDR1 MNHNS, CDR2 SASEGT. In DNA form, the CDR3 reads TGTGCCACCCACATGGCATCGACAGGGAACGCTGAAGCTTTCTTT. Translated, it gives CATHMASTGNAEAFF.

This clonotype has more than one count but fewer than ten. The rearrangement joins TRBV6-1 to TRBJ2-5; 8 bases map to TRBD1. Trimming at V came to 7 bases and at J to 6 bases, leaving 7 bases not matched to a gene. The germline CDR1 and CDR2 sequences are MNHNS and SASEGT. The CDR3 is 13 amino acids. The CDR3 coding sequence is TGTGCCAGCAAACTACAGGGGGAAAAGACCCAGTACTTC. It encodes CASKLQGEKTQYF.

This clonotype was seen just once. The V gene is TRBV19, the J gene TRBJ1-5, with D maybe TRBD1 (5 bases). The CDR3 contains 15 residues. V lost 8 bases and J lost 2, with 16 bases in between. Germline lookup yields CDR1 LNHDA and CDR2 SQIVND (reference sequence). CDR3 sequence: CASSNQGGGNQPQHF. CDR3 coding DNA: TGTGCCAGTTCAAACCAGGGAGGGGGCAATCAGCCCCAGCATTTT.

The chain carries TRBV12-3 or TRBV12-4 and TRBJ1-2, with D possibly TRBD1 on 6 matching bases. The ends were cut back, 6 bases at V and 3 bases at J, with 14 bases in the middle. CDR3 length: 14 residues. The CDR3 region is CASSPRGRDYGYTF. In DNA form, the CDR3 reads TGTGCCAGCAGCCCCAGGGGTAGGGACTATGGCTACACCTTC.

V and J are TRBV6-1 and TRBJ1-5; maybe TRBD1 (6 bases). Germline V CDR1 and CDR2: MNHNS, SASEGT. V gave up 8 bases and J gave up 6 bases, with 14 bases separating them. The CDR3 consists of 13 residues. The chain's CDR3 is CASHRVEGQPQHF. The CDR3 bases are TGTGCCAGCCACAGGGTGGAGGGTCAGCCCCAGCATTTT.

The V and J genes are TRBV20-1 and TRBJ2-2; TRBD2 agrees at 8 bases. The germline gives CDR1 DFQATT, CDR2 SNEGSKA (reference sequence). There are 16 residues in the CDR3. V lost 3 bases to trimming and J lost 7 bases; unmatched junction nucleotides: 13. CDR3 region: CSASGLKTSVVGELFF. The CDR3 region has the DNA TGCAGTGCTAGTGGTTTAAAGACTAGCGTGGTCGGGGAGCTGTTTTTT.

The V and J genes are TRBV12-3 or TRBV12-4 and TRBJ1-5, with D possibly matching TRBD1 (5 bases). The CDR3 loop spans 13 amino acids. V gave up 1 base and J gave up 4 bases, with 5 bases separating them. DNA of the CDR3: TGTGCCAGCAGTTTAGGGACAAATCAGCCCCAGCATTTT. Translation gives CASSLGTNQPQHF.

The CDR3 is CASSSRTIYYGYTF. The CDR3 DNA follows: TGTGCCAGCAGTTCACGGACTATCTACTATGGCTACACCTTC. The chain couples TRBV6-5 to TRBJ1-2; D is ambiguous. Trimming cost V 4 bases and J 3 bases, with 12 bases left between them. This CDR3 has 14 residues. Per the germline V gene, CDR1 is MNHEY and CDR2 is SVGAGI.

The rearrangement links TRBV28 to TRBJ1-2; D is unclear. The length of the CDR3 is 15 residues. Germline CDR1 reads MDHEN; CDR2 reads SYDVKM. The V and J ends lost 5 bases and 2 bases respectively, with 15 bases between them. Here the CDR3 reads CASSPVQASNYGYTF. The CDR3, as DNA: TGTGCCAGCAGTCCAGTACAAGCCTCGAACTATGGCTACACCTTC.

CDR3 bases: TGTGCCAGCAGTTGGAAAGGGGCGCGGCCCCAGCATTTT. It is translated as CASSWKGARPQHF. The genes are TRBV6-2 or TRBV6-3 and TRBJ1-5; the D gene is possibly TRBD1 (5 bases). V lost 4 bases and J 9 bases, leaving 13 bases between the germline ends. Germline CDR1 reads MNHEY; CDR2 reads SVGEGT. The CDR3 extends over 13 amino acids.

This chain connects TRBV24-1 to TRBJ2-5, with D possibly TRBD1 on 6 matching bases. Germline V gene lookup returns CDR1 KGHDR and CDR2 SFDVKD. The CDR3 totals 15 residues. V gave up 3 bases and J gave up 5 bases, with 15 bases separating them. CDR3 amino acids: CATSDRGTNLETQYF. In DNA form, the CDR3 reads TGTGCCACCAGTGATAGGGGGACAAATTTGGAGACCCAGTACTTC.

The table lists this clonotype with a few counts. V usage is TRBV25-1 and J usage is TRBJ1-1, with D possibly TRBD1 on 6 matching bases. Trimming removed 7 bases from V and 6 bases from J, with 15 bases in between. Looked up from germline, CDR1 is MGHDK and CDR2 is SYGVNS. This CDR3 has 13 residues. The CDR3 is CASIMTGFPEAFF. In nucleotides, the CDR3 is TGTGCCAGCATTATGACAGGTTTCCCTGAAGCTTTCTTT.

V gene TRBV27 combines with J gene TRBJ1-5, with 8 bases matching TRBD1. The junction had 3 bases not matched to a gene; V was cut back by 0 bases and J by 2 bases. Per the germline V gene, CDR1 is MNHEY and CDR2 is SMNVEV (reference sequence). The CDR3 has 16 amino acids. For the CDR3, the DNA is TGTGCCAGCAGTTTATCGACAGGGGCTGGCAATCAGCCCCAGCATTTT. It codes for CASSLSTGAGNQPQHF.

The chain links TRBV21-1 to TRBJ1-2. TRBV21-1 is given as a pseudogene. The CDR3 length is 13 residues. The DNA of the CDR3 is TGTGCCAGCAGCGCCGTAACTAACTATGGCTACACCTTC. Encoded protein: CASSAVTNYGYTF.